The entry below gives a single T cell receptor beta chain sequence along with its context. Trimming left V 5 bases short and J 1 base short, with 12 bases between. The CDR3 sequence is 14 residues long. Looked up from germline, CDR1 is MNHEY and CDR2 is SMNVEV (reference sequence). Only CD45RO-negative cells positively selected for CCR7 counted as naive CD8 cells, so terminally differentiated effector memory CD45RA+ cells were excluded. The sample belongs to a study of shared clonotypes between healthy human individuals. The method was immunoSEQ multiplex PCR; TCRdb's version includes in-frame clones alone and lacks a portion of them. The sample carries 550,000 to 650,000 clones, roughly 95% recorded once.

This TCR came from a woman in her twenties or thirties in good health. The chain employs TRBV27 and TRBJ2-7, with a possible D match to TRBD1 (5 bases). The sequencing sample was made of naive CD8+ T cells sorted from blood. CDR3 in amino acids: CASSPAGPSYEQYF. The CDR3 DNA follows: TGTGCCAGCAGTCCGGCAGGGCCGTCCTACGAGCAGTACTTC.